The 8 T cell receptor beta chains below all came from one sample that was sequenced in a study of Tregs in tolerant kidney transplant recipients (dated by TCRdb to the late 2010s). The time point label corresponds to: blood sample drawn before combined kidney and bone marrow transplant. The library was obtained by the immunoSEQ multiplex PCR assay. In its TCRdb copy, this immuneACCESS table keeps in-frame sequences only and misses some clones. Where compared with another copy, unresolved V genes explain less than half of these, and the others have no known cause. Across this sample there are about 110,000 clones, with 90% seen only once. The leading ten clones occupy approximately 0.34% of the sample. The sample here was CD4+ T cells from blood, taken before the transplant. All receptors come from a human donor who received a combined kidney and bone marrow transplant.

The rearrangement joins TRBV2 to TRBJ2-1; D is possibly TRBD2 (5 bases). V was trimmed by 6 bases and J by 6 bases, leaving 18 bases between them. Germline lookup yields CDR1 SNHLY and CDR2 FYNNEI. This CDR3 contains 15 residues. The CDR3 nucleotides are TGTGCCAGCAGGAGGGCTCTGCTCGTCTCCAATGAGCAGTTCTTC. Translation gives CASRRALLVSNEQFF. Variable domain in full (rest from reference TRBV2 and TRBJ2-1): EPEVTQTPSHQVTQMGQEVILRCVPISNHLYFYWYRQILGQKVEFLVSFYNNEISEKSEIFDDQFSVERPDGSNFTLKIRSTKLEDSAMYFCASRRALLVSNEQFFGPGTRLTVL.

CDR3 residues: CASTGTGTDTQYF. In DNA, the CDR3 is TGTGCCAGCACCGGGACAGGAACAGATACGCAGTATTTT. The chain employs TRBV7-9 and TRBJ2-3, with 8 bases identical to TRBD1. There are 13 residues in the CDR3. V dropped 7 bases and J dropped 3; count of bases not matched to a gene: 3. Germline V CDR1 and CDR2: SEHNR, FQNEAQ (reference sequence).

V usage is TRBV21-1 and J usage is TRBJ2-3; TRBD1 was called by the table and not checked on the DNA. TRBV21-1 is designated a pseudogene. This CDR3 has 15 amino acids. DNA for the CDR3: TGTGCCAGCACTTCTCAAGGGGGCGCGGGAGATACGCAGTATTTT. Protein sequence: CASTSQGGAGDTQYF.

V is TRBV28 and J is TRBJ1-3, with D unclear. Per germline, CDR1 MDHEN and CDR2 SYDVKM. V lost 8 bases to trimming and J lost 4 bases, with 3 bases between them. This CDR3 spans 10 amino acids. CDR3 bases: TGTGCCAGCCTCGGAAACACCATATATTTT. Translated: CASLGNTIYF. The full variable domain, rest sourced from reference TRBV28 and TRBJ1-3, is DVKVTQSSRYLVKRTGEKVFLECVQDMDHENMFWYRQDPGLGLRLIYFSYDVKMKEKGDIPEGYSVSREKKERFSLILESASTNQTSMYLCASLGNTIYFGEGSWLTVV.

This sequence joins TRBV30 and TRBJ2-7, with TRBD1 as a possible D gene (5 bases). From germline, CDR1 is GTSNPN and CDR2 SVGIG (reference sequence). V was shortened by 1 base and J by 6 bases, with 13 bases between the two germline ends. The CDR3 length is 13 residues. The CDR3 DNA reads TGTGCCTGGAGTGGAAGGGGTCTGGCCGAGCAGTACTTC. It encodes CAWSGRGLAEQYF. Filled out from reference TRBV30 and TRBJ2-7, the complete variable domain reads SQTIHQWPATLVQPVGSPLSLECTVEGTSNPNLYWYRQAAGRGLQLLFYSVGIGQISSEVPQNLSASRPQDRQFILSSKKLLLSDSGFYLCAWSGRGLAEQYFGPGTRLTVT.

The V call is TRBV18, the J call TRBJ1-5; D is perhaps TRBD1 (6 bases). This CDR3 has 15 residues. Trimming removed 8 bases at V and 1 base at J, with 15 bases between. CDR1 and CDR2 (germline): KGHSH, LQKENI. CDR3 nucleotide sequence: TGTGCCAGCACGACCCTGACAGGAAGCAATCAGCCCCAGCATTTT. Translated, it gives CASTTLTGSNQPQHF.

The chain uses TRBV28 and TRBJ1-3; 7 bases agree with TRBD1. The CDR3 spans 13 residues. Losses at the gene ends were 7 bases for V and 2 bases for J; bases not matched to a gene: 2. Germline V gene data show CDR1 as MDHEN and CDR2 as SYDVKM. CDR3 DNA: TGTGCCAGCATGGACAGGCCTGGAAACACCATATATTTT. Protein: CASMDRPGNTIYF.

V and J are TRBV27 and TRBJ2-3; 11 nucleotides line up with TRBD2. Germline CDR1 MNHEY, CDR2 SMNVEV (reference sequence). Trimming at V came to 5 bases and at J to 2 bases, leaving 6 bases not matched to a gene. The CDR3 runs to 16 residues. The CDR3 DNA reads as TGTGCCAGCAGTCCAAGACTAGCGGGGCTCACAGATACGCAGTATTTT. It is translated as CASSPRLAGLTDTQYF.